This entry lists 3 T cell receptor beta chains sequenced from one sample in a study of T cell responses to AZD1222 COVID-19 vaccine. Clones were read by immunoSEQ multiplex PCR, and TCRdb kept only the in-frame ones, dropping some. The table includes 95,000 to 150,000 clones, 70% to 90% detected once. The sequenced sample was peripheral blood, obtained on day 0 of AZD1222 vaccination. Source of these receptors: an adult in good health.

This clone came up a few times. The chain joins TRBV7-8 to TRBJ1-1; D possibly corresponds to TRBD1 (6 bases). Germline CDR1 is SGHVS and CDR2 is FQNEAQ. The ends were cut back, 5 bases at V and 2 bases at J, with 15 bases in the middle. There are 15 residues in the CDR3. CDR3 bases: TGTGCCAGCAGCCTCTCGGACGGGACAAACACTGAAGCTTTCTTT. Protein product: CASSLSDGTNTEAFF. The whole variable domain, remainder taken from reference TRBV7-8 and TRBJ1-1, is GAGVSQSPRYKVAKRGQDVALRCDPISGHVSLFWYQQALGQGPEFLTYFQNEAQLDKSGLPSDRFFAERPEGSVSTLKIQRTQQEDSAVYLCASSLSDGTNTEAFFGQGTRLTVV.

This chain joins TRBV30 and TRBJ1-2, with no clear D. The CDR3 loop spans 10 amino acids. Germline V gives CDR1 GTSNPN, CDR2 SVGIG (reference sequence). Trimming took 3 bases from V and 8 from J, leaving 7 bases between them. The CDR3 is CAWRHLGYTF. In DNA, the CDR3 is TGTGCCTGGAGACATTTAGGCTACACCTTC.

The chain employs TRBV6-5 and TRBJ1-2, with TRBD1 as a possible D gene (5 bases). Trimming took 2 bases from V and 6 from J, leaving 16 bases between them. From germline, CDR1 is MNHEY and CDR2 SVGAGI. The CDR3 is 15 amino acids. The DNA for the CDR3 is TGTGCCAGCAGTTACCATGGGAGGAGGGGTAATGGCTACACCTTC. Its translation: CASSYHGRRGNGYTF.